Listed below are T cell receptor beta chains from one sample, sequenced in a study of response to subunit inactivated influenza vaccine. Using its own MiXCR run on the RT-PCR reads, TCRdb lists one record per CDR3 protein. The sample carries 860,000 or so distinct CDR3 sequences, less than 25% recorded once. This specimen consisted of PBMCs from blood, obtained around 5 days after vaccination. These receptors came from a man aged 45-60 years who received an inactivated influenza vaccine. The CDR3 runs from the conserved cysteine through the conserved F or W. A D gene is named only where the DNA matches it firmly. Some rows mark clone size as missing; the rest say once, few, many or name a class of expanded clone.

abundance,v_gene,j_gene,d_gene,CDR3aa,CDR3nt
many,TRBV27,TRBJ2-3,TRBD2,CASSPGLAGYSSTDTQYF,TGTGCCAGCAGCCCGGGACTAGCGGGGTACTCTAGCACAGATACGCAGTATTTT
few,TRBV5-1,TRBJ2-1,TRBD2,CASSLGLAGENAINEQFF,TGCGCCAGCAGCTTGGGTCTAGCGGGAGAAAATGCGATCAATGAGCAGTTCTTC
few,TRBV20-1,TRBJ2-3,.,CSAPAGASTDTQYF,TGCAGTGCCCCAGCCGGAGCTAGCACAGATACGCAGTATTTT
.,TRBV10-2,TRBJ1-1,.,CASMRRGTEAFF,TGCGCCAGCATGAGAAGGGGTACTGAAGCTTTCTTT
.,TRBV7-9,TRBJ2-1,TRBD2,CASSGGGGSKQFF,TGTGCCAGCAGCGGGGGCGGGGGGTCTAAACAGTTCTTC
.,TRBV20-1,TRBJ1-1,.,CSPVAGEAFF,TGCAGTCCAGTCGCGGGGGAAGCTTTCTTT
.,TRBV20-1,TRBJ2-1,.,CSASREYQFF,TGCAGTGCTAGTCGGGAATATCAGTTCTTC
few,TRBV10-3,TRBJ2-7,.,CAISLGEGEQYF,TGTGCCATCAGTCTTGGGGAAGGGGAGCAGTACTTC
many,TRBV4-2,TRBJ2-7,.,CASSRQGSGGSYEQYF,TGTGCCAGCAGCCGGCAAGGGAGTGGGGGCTCCTACGAGCAGTACTTC
.,TRBV6-5,TRBJ2-6,TRBD1,CASSYVGTGAPPGANVLTF,TGTGCCAGCAGTTACGTGGGGACAGGGGCCCCACCTGGGGCCAACGTCCTGACTTTC
.,TRBV29-1,TRBJ1-1,TRBD1,CSARQGLEAFF,TGCAGCGCCCGACAGGGTCTGGAGGCTTTCTTT
few,TRBV11-2,TRBJ2-2,.,CASSLQGSGELFF,TGTGCCAGCAGCTTACAGGGCAGCGGGGAGCTGTTTTTT
.,TRBV12-3/TRBV12-4,TRBJ2-7,.,CASSLGQTKTYEQYF,TGTGCCAGCAGTTTAGGTCAGACCAAGACCTACGAGCAGTACTTC
.,TRBV2,TRBJ2-3,TRBD2,CASRREYTDTQYF,TGTGCCAGCAGGCGGGAGTACACAGATACGCAGTATTTT
.,TRBV6-2/TRBV6-3,TRBJ2-5,.,CATGLHQETQYF,TGTGCCACGGGACTCCACCAAGAGACCCAGTACTTC
many,TRBV27,TRBJ2-1,TRBD1,CASSIVTGDEQFF,TGTGCCAGCAGTATCGTTACAGGGGATGAGCAGTTCTTC
few,TRBV6-2/TRBV6-3,TRBJ2-4,.,CASSHQGLGQQVHHKNIQYF,TGTGCCAGCAGCCATCAGGGTCTCGGACAACAGGTTCATCACAAAAACATTCAGTACTTC
few,TRBV20-1,TRBJ2-3,TRBD2,CSARESTSGRNTQYF,TGCAGTGCTAGAGAATCGACTAGCGGGAGAAATACGCAGTATTTT
many,TRBV7-2,TRBJ2-2,TRBD2,CASTGLAGRSTGELFF,TGTGCCAGCACGGGACTAGCGGGGCGATCTACCGGGGAGCTGTTTTTT
few,TRBV20-1,TRBJ1-1,.,CSASGQPTEAFF,TGCAGTGCTAGTGGGCAGCCTACAGAAGCTTTCTTT
.,TRBV9,TRBJ2-3,TRBD2,CASSVGLAVTDTQYF,TGTGCCAGCAGCGTCGGACTAGCGGTCACAGATACGCAGTATTTT
few,TRBV11-2,TRBJ2-6,.,CASSLEASSGANVLTF,TGTGCCAGCAGCTTAGAGGCGTCGTCTGGGGCCAACGTCCTGACTTTC
few,TRBV6-5,TRBJ2-1,.,CASRSTGKQFF,TGTGCCAGCAGATCAACAGGGAAGCAGTTCTTC
few,TRBV12-5,TRBJ2-1,TRBD1,CASGAGTGTLDEQFF,TGTGCTAGTGGGGCCGGGACAGGGACCTTGGATGAGCAGTTCTTC
.,TRBV10-3,TRBJ2-3,.,CAIRGTLAEDTQYF,TGTGCCATCAGGGGGACTTTGGCAGAAGATACGCAGTATTTT
.,TRBV7-2,TRBJ1-2,TRBD1,CASSLQSGQGGGYTF,TGTGCCAGCAGCTTACAGTCGGGACAGGGGGGAGGCTACACCTTC